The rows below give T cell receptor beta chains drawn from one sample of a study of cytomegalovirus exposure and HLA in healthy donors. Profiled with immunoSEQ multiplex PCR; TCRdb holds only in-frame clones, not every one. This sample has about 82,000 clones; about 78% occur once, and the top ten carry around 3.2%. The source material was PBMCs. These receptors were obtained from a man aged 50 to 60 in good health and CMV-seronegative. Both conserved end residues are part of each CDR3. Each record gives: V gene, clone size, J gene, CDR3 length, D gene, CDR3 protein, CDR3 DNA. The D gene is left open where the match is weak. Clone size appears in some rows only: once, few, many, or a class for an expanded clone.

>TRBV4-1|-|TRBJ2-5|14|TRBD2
CASSQDQAGGVQYF
TGCGCCAGCAGCCAAGATCAAGCCGGGGGGGTTCAGTACTTC
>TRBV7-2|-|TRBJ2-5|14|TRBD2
CASSPSSGQETQYF
TGTGCCAGCAGCCCGTCTAGCGGACAAGAGACCCAGTACTTC
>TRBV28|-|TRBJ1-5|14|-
CASSFGGTGQPQHF
TGTGCCAGCAGTTTTGGCGGCACCGGGCAGCCCCAGCATTTT
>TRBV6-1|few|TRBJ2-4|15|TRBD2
CASSESGGRTNIQYF
TGTGCCAGCAGTGAAAGCGGGGGGCGGACGAACATTCAGTACTTC
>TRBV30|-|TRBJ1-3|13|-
CAWGLISGNTIYF
TGTGCCTGGGGGCTCATCTCTGGAAACACCATATATTTT
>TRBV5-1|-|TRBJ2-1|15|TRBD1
CASSSGQTFNNEQFF
TGCGCCAGCAGCTCGGGACAGACGTTCAATAATGAGCAGTTCTTC
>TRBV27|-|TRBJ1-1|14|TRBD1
CASSPLTGRTEAFF
TGTGCCAGCAGTCCACTGACAGGGAGGACTGAAGCTTTCTTT
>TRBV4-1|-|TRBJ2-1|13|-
CASSQGGIGEQFF
TGCGCCAGCAGCCAAGGCGGGATCGGTGAGCAGTTCTTC
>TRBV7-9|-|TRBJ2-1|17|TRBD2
CASSPRLAGAFIAEQFF
TGTGCCAGCAGTCCTCGACTAGCGGGGGCATTTATCGCTGAGCAGTTCTTC
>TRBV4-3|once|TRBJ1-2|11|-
CASSQGYGCTF
TGCGCCAGCAGCCAGGGCTATGGCTGCACCTTC
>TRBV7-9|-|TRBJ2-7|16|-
CSSSLAPSTGRNEQYF
TGTTCCAGCAGCTTAGCCCCGTCGACAGGACGGAACGAGCAGTACTTC
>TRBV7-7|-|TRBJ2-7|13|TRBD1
CASSLGTGDEQYF
TGTGCTAGCAGCTTGGGGACAGGGGACGAGCAGTACTTC
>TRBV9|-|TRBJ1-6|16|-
CASSVARQAGNSPLHF
TGTGCCAGCAGCGTAGCTAGGCAGGCGGGTAATTCACCCCTCCACTTT
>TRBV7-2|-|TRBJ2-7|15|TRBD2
CASSLDRTRGYEQYF
TGTGCCAGCAGCTTAGACCGGACTAGGGGCTACGAGCAGTACTTC
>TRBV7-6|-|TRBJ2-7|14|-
CASSLDPSTPEQYF
TGTGCCAGCAGCTTAGATCCCTCAACACCCGAGCAGTACTTC
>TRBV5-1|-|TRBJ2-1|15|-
CASSLGRGSELEQFF
TGCGCCAGCAGCTTGGGTCGGGGTAGCGAGCTAGAGCAGTTCTTC
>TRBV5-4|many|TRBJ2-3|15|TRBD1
CASSLPGQGTDTQYF
TGTGCCAGCAGCTTACCGGGACAGGGCACAGATACGCAGTATTTT
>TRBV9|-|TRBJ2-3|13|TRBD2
CASSDGGSNTQYF
TGTGCCAGCAGTGACGGGGGGTCCAATACGCAGTATTTT
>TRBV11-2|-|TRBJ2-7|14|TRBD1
CASSLVGTDYEQYF
TGTGCCAGCAGCTTAGTGGGGACAGACTACGAGCAGTACTTC
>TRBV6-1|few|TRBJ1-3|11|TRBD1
CASSIRDRIYF
TGTGCCAGCAGTATCCGGGACAGAATATATTTT
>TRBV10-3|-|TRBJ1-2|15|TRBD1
CAINPDRGWGNGYTF
TGTGCCATCAACCCGGACAGGGGGTGGGGGAATGGCTACACCTTC
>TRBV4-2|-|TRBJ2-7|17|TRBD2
CASSQSSSGGLSYEQYF
TGTGCCAGCAGCCAATCCTCTAGCGGGGGGCTCTCCTACGAGCAGTACTTC
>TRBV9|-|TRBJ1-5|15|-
CASSVAGDSNQPQHF
TGTGCCAGCAGCGTAGCAGGTGATAGCAATCAGCCCCAGCATTTT
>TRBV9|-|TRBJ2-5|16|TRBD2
CASSVFGGGGQETQYF
TGTGCCAGCAGCGTATTTGGTGGGGGGGGCCAAGAGACCCAGTACTTC
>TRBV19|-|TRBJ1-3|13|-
CASSTVSGDTIYF
TGTGCCAGTTCGACAGTTTCTGGAGACACCATATATTTT
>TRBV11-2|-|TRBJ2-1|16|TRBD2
CASSLSTSGVYNEQFF
TGTGCCAGCAGTCTATCCACTAGCGGGGTCTACAATGAGCAGTTCTTC
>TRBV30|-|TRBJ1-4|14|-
CAWGAGATNEKLFF
TGTGCCTGGGGCGCAGGGGCAACTAATGAAAAACTGTTTTTT
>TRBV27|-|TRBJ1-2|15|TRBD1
CASSRDSLTPYGYTF
TGTGCCAGCAGCCGGGACAGCTTGACCCCGTATGGCTACACCTTC
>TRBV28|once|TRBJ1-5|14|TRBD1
CASTRRTGYRPQHF
TGTGCCAGCACCCGCAGGACAGGGTATCGGCCCCAGCATTTT
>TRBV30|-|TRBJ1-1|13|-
CAWSKTGRTEAFF
TGTGCCTGGAGTAAAACAGGGCGGACTGAAGCTTTCTTT
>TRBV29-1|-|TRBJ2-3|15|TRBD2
CSVEGTSDYTDTQYF
TGCAGCGTTGAGGGGACTAGCGACTACACAGATACGCAGTATTTT
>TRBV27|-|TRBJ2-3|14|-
CASSLRGATDTQYF
TGTGCCAGCAGTCTTCGCGGGGCCACAGATACGCAGTATTTT
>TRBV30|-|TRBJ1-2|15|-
CAWSGSGREVYGYTF
TGTGCCTGGAGTGGGTCCGGGAGGGAAGTCTATGGCTACACCTTC
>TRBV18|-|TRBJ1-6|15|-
CASSPEGSGNSPLHF
TGTGCCAGCTCACCGGAGGGGTCCGGGAATTCACCCCTCCACTTT
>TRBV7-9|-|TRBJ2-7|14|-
CSSSGALTVYEQYF
TGTTCCAGCAGCGGAGCCCTGACAGTTTACGAGCAGTACTTC
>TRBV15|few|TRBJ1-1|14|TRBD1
CATSYRGRDTEAFF
TGTGCCACCAGCTACAGGGGTAGGGACACTGAAGCTTTCTTT
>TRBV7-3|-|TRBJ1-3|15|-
CASSRQGGSGNTIYF
TGTGCCAGCAGCCGTCAAGGGGGTTCTGGAAACACCATATATTTT
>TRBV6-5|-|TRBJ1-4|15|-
CASSYSTPTNEKLFF
TGTGCCAGCAGTTACTCGACACCAACTAATGAAAAACTGTTTTTT
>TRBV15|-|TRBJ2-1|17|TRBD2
CATSRDKGVAGDKEQFF
TGTGCCACCAGCAGAGATAAAGGGGTAGCGGGGGATAAGGAGCAGTTCTTC
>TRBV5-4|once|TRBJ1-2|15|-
CASSLRQNGFYGYTF
TGTGCCAGCAGCTTGCGACAGAACGGCTTCTATGGCTACACCTTC
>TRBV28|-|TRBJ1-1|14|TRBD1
CASTLGQGGAEAFF
TGTGCCAGCACCCTTGGACAGGGAGGCGCTGAAGCTTTCTTT
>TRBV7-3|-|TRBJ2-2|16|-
CASSLTSYLETGELFF
TGTGCCAGCAGCTTAACGTCCTACCTGGAGACCGGGGAGCTGTTTTTT
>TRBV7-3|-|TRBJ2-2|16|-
CASSRLGGTNPGELFF
TGTGCCAGCAGCCGCTTGGGGGGAACTAATCCCGGGGAGCTGTTTTTT
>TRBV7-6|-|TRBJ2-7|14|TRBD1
CASSERDSSYEQYF
TGTGCCAGCAGCGAACGGGACAGCTCCTACGAGCAGTACTTC
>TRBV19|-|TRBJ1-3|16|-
CASSAGRRENRNTIYF
TGTGCCAGTAGTGCAGGACGGCGGGAGAATCGAAACACCATATATTTT
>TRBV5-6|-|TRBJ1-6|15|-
CASSLLDSQNSPLHF
TGTGCCAGCAGCTTGCTGGACAGTCAGAATTCACCCCTCCACTTT
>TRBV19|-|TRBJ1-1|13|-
CASSIQGQSEAFF
TGTGCCAGTAGTATTCAGGGGCAGAGTGAAGCTTTCTTT
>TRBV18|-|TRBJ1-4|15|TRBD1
CASSPLGQGIEKLFF
TGTGCCAGCTCACCACTGGGACAGGGCATTGAAAAACTGTTTTTT
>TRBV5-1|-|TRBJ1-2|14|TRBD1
CASSPGDRGYGYTF
TGCGCCAGCAGCCCAGGAGACAGGGGCTATGGCTACACCTTC